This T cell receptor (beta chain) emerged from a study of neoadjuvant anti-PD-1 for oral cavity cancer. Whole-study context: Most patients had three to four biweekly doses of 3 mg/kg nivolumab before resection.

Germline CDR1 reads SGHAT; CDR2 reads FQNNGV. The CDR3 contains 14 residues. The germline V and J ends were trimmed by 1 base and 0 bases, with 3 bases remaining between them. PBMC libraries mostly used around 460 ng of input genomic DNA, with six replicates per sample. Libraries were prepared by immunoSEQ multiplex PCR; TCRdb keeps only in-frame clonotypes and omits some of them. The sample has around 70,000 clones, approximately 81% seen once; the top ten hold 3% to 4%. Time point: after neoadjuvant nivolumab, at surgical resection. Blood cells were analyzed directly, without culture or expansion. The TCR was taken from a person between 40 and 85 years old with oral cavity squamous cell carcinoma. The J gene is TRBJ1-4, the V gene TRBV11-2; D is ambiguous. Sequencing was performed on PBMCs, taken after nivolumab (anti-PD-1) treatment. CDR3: CASSLGATNEKLFF. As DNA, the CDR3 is TGTGCCAGCAGCTTAGGGGCAACTAATGAAAAACTGTTTTTT.